This TCR beta chain appears in the sequencing data of a study of T cell repertoires in cytomegalovirus infection. Study information: Public TCR beta signatures marked donors with CMV infection and the matching HLA.

Study-level points and caveats: Summed frequency of shared TCR beta families picked out CMV carriers who also had the relevant HLA. Dominating the ex vivo response were HLA-C-restricted CMV-specific TCR beta clonotypes.

One entry per CDR3 protein results from TCRdb running MiXCR on the reads. This table has around 270,000 distinct CDR3 sequences, less than 9.5% appearing once. This CDR3 region has 17 residues. V shed 4 bases and J 1 base; nucleotides not matched to a gene: 9. Germline CDR1 reads MDHEN; CDR2 reads SYDVKM. This clonotype was counted ten times or more. What it recognizes is unknown. This chain links TRBV28 with TRBJ2-3, with 9 bases identical to TRBD2. Source material: PBMCs. This receptor was taken from a human donor in good health (CMV status not recorded). Some clones in this sample may be carry-over from other donors' samples. CDR3 protein: CASSSGGLASRTDTQYF. The CDR3 coding sequence is TGTGCCAGCAGTTCAGGGGGACTAGCATCACGCACAGATACGCAGTATTTT.